This T cell receptor (beta chain) was recovered during a study of cytomegalovirus exposure and HLA in healthy donors. As for the study in general: There were under 130 million unique TCR beta sequences, drawn from about 179 million T cells, in an earlier analysis.

V lost 0 bases, J lost 5 bases, and 10 bases stayed unmatched. This CDR3 comprises 19 residues. In germline, CDR1 is MGHRA, CDR2 YSYEKL. 60 Vbeta and 13 Jbeta primers were used in PCR. The assay was immunoSEQ multiplex PCR, and TCRdb's table has in-frame clones only and misses some. This table holds 130,000 to 150,000 clones, around 81% found once. The TCR was taken from a male donor in good health and CMV-seronegative. The sample consisted of PBMCs. The chain couples TRBV4-1 to TRBJ2-2; the match to TRBD2 covers 12 bases. The DNA for the CDR3 is TGCGCCAGCAGCCAAGACATGTGGAGGACTAGCGGGGAAACCGGGGAGCTGTTTTTT. Amino acids: CASSQDMWRTSGETGELFF.